A single sample is the source of the 3 T cell receptor beta chains below, sequenced in a study of shared clonotypes between healthy human individuals (dated by TCRdb to 2020 to 2021). Receptor amplification or capture employed the immunoSEQ multiplex PCR assay. Held by TCRdb, this immuneACCESS table contains in-frame sequences only and omits some clones. Under half of the omission traces to an unresolved V gene where checked; the cause of the rest is unknown. Across this sample there are a few million clones, with more than 90% seen only once. The ten largest clones take up more than 0.12% of the sample. What was sequenced was naive CD4+ T cells sorted from blood. The sample's cell subset or site label is to be understood as: CD45RA+ positively selected. The receptors come from a man between 18 and 29 years old in good health.

This clone was found a few times. DNA for the CDR3: TGTGCCAGCAGTCGACAGGCTAACTATGGCTACACCTTC. This gives the protein CASSRQANYGYTF. The chain recombines TRBV27 with TRBJ1-2, with D perhaps TRBD1 (6 bases). Germline CDR1 and CDR2: MNHEY and SMNVEV (reference sequence). The CDR3 has 13 residues. The germline V and J ends were trimmed by 5 bases and 0 bases, with 7 bases remaining between them.

The rearrangement uses TRBV6-1 and TRBJ2-3, with D tentatively TRBD2 (6 bases). The V end was cut by 6 bases, the J end by 0 bases, with 10 bases between. The CDR3 covers 14 residues. Germline assignment: CDR1 MNHNS and CDR2 SASEGT. The CDR3 reads CASRAGLSTDTQYF. CDR3 coding DNA: TGTGCCAGCAGGGCGGGACTTAGCACAGATACGCAGTATTTT.

CDR3 DNA sequence: TGTGCCAGCAGCTTAGCGTTGAGACTAGCGGGAGTGCATGAGCAGTACTTC. Encoded protein: CASSLALRLAGVHEQYF. The chain combines TRBV7-2 with TRBJ2-7; TRBD2 agrees at 12 bases. Per the germline V gene, CDR1 is SGHTA and CDR2 is FQGNSA. V lost 0 bases, J lost 7 bases, and 10 bases stayed unmatched. CDR3 length: 17 residues.